This TCR beta chain was observed in a study of blood T cell repertoires in COVID-19. As for the study in general: Researchers got acute and convalescent COVID-19 samples from the United States, Italy and Spain. T cells, B-cell-depleted T cells, or PBMCs provided the cDNA or gDNA that served as material.

Trimming stripped 0 bases from V and 7 bases from J, with 12 bases between. Germline V lookup: CDR1 LGHNA, CDR2 YNFKEQ. The CDR3 sequence is 14 residues long. Per the original methods: Researchers report that nucleated cell counts were estimated from reference gene primer amplification. Measured with immunoSEQ multiplex PCR; TCRdb has only the in-frame clones, and not every one. The DNA gave D and trimming, while V, J and clone size come from that table. The profile shows 200,000 to 250,000 clones, around 85% of them singletons. The chain couples TRBV4-2 to TRBJ1-2; D may be TRBD1 (5 bases). Material for sequencing was peripheral blood. This receptor was identified in a woman in her 70s with COVID-19, enrolled during active disease. CDR3 loop: CASSQDGRVGGYTF. The CDR3 nucleotides read TGTGCCAGCAGCCAAGATGGCAGGGTAGGTGGCTACACCTTC.